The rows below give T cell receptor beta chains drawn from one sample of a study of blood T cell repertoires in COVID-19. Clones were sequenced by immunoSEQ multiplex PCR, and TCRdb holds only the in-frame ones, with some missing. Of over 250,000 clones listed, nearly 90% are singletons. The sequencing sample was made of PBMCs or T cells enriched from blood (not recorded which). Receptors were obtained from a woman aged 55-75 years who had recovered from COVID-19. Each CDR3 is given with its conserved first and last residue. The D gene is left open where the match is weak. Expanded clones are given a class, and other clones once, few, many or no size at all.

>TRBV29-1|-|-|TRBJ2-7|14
TGCAGCGTACCTGACCCCTACAGCTCCTACGAGCAGTACTTC
CSVPDPYSSYEQYF
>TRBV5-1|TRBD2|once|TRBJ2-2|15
TGCGCCAGCAGATTTTCTAGCGGGGGAGCCGGGGAGCTGTTTTTT
CASRFSSGGAGELFF
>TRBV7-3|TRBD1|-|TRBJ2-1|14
TGTGCCAGCAGCTCCTCGGGACAGAGGAATGAGCAGTTCTTC
CASSSSGQRNEQFF
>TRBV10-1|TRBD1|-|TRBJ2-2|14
TGCGCCAGCGCCGGGACAGGGGACACCGGGGAGCTGTTTTTT
CASAGTGDTGELFF
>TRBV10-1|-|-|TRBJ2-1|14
TGCGCCAGCAGCGCGGGGGCCTCTTACAATGAGCAGTTCTTC
CASSAGASYNEQFF
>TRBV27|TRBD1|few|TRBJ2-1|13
TGTGCCAGCAGACGACAGGGTGGGGATGAGCAGTTCTTC
CASRRQGGDEQFF
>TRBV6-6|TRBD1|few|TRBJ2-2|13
TGTGCCAGCAGGTCACAGGGGCACGGGGAGCTGTTTTTT
CASRSQGHGELFF
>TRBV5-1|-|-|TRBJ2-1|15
TGCGCCAGCAGCTTCGAGGGCCCGGGGTACAATGAGCAGTTCTTC
CASSFEGPGYNEQFF
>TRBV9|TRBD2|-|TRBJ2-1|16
TGTGCCAGCAGCGTATCCGGGACTACACTTTACAATGAGCAGTTCTTC
CASSVSGTTLYNEQFF
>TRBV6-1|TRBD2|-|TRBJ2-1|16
TGTGCCAGCAGTGTATCTAGCGGGGGGGCGTGGAATGAGCAGTTCTTC
CASSVSSGGAWNEQFF
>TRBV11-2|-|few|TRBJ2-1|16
TGTGCCAGCAGCTTAGGGGGCGGGAACTCCTACAATGAGCAGTTCTTC
CASSLGGGNSYNEQFF
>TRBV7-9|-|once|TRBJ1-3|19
TGTGCCAGCAGCTGGAGACAGGTCACAACGACCCACTCTGGAAACACCATATATTTT
CASSWRQVTTTHSGNTIYF
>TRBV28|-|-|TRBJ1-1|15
TGTGCCAGCAGTCCTCTTGCCCAGGGCAGAACTGAAGCTTTCTTT
CASSPLAQGRTEAFF
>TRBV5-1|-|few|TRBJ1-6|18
TGCGCCAGCAGCTTGGCCGGAAGCAAACCAGGGTCTCGGTCACCCCTCCACTTT
CASSLAGSKPGSRSPLHF
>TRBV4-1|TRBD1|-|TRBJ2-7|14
TGCGCCAGCGGACGGACAGGAAGTTCCTACGAGCAGTACTTC
CASGRTGSSYEQYF
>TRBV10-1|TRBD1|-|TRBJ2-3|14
TGCGCCACCCAGGACAGGACTAGCACAGATACGCAGTATTTT
CATQDRTSTDTQYF
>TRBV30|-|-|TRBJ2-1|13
TGTGCCTGGAGTGAAAACTCTTACAATGAGCAGTTCTTC
CAWSENSYNEQFF
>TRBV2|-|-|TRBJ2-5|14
TGTGCCAGCAGTGAGGTGGGCCCCCAAGAGACCCAGTACTTC
CASSEVGPQETQYF
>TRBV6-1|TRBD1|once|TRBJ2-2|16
TGTGCCAGCAGTGAAGCAGGGACAGGGACGGCCGGGGAGCTGTTTTTT
CASSEAGTGTAGELFF
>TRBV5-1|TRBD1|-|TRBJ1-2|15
TGCGCCAGCAGCTTAAGTGACAGGGGGTTGTATGGCTACACCTTC
CASSLSDRGLYGYTF
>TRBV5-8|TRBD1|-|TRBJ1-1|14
TGTGCCAGCAGCCGACGGACAGGGATGACTGAAGCTTTCTTT
CASSRRTGMTEAFF
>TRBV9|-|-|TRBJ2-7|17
TGTGCCAGCAGCGAATACGATACCGGGACTTACACCTACGAGCAGTACTTC
CASSEYDTGTYTYEQYF
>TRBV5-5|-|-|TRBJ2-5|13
TGTGCCAGCAGCTTGCTCCAGCAAGAGACCCAGTACTTC
CASSLLQQETQYF
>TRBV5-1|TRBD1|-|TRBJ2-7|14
TGCGCCAGCTCCGGGACAGGAGTTACCTACGAGCAGTACTTC
CASSGTGVTYEQYF
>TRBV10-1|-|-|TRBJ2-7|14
TGCGCCACTTCCCCGGAGGGCCTCTCCTACGAGCAGTACTTC
CATSPEGLSYEQYF
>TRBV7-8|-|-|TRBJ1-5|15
TGTGCCAGCAGCTTAGGGACCTACGGAGGTCAGCCCCAGCATTTT
CASSLGTYGGQPQHF
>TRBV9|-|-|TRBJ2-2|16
TGTGCCAGCAGCTTAACCCCCGGCTCCCAGGGTCGGGAGCTGTTTTTT
CASSLTPGSQGRELFF
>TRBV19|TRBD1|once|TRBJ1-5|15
TGTGCCAGTAGGCGGGGACAGGGAGGAGGACAGCCCCAGCATTTT
CASRRGQGGGQPQHF
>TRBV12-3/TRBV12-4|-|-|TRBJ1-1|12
TGTGCCAGCGCCGAGGTGAACACTGAAGCTTTCTTT
CASAEVNTEAFF
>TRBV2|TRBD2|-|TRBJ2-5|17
TGTGCCAGCAGTCAATATACTAGCGGGGGGCCCCAGCGGACCCAGTACTTC
CASSQYTSGGPQRTQYF